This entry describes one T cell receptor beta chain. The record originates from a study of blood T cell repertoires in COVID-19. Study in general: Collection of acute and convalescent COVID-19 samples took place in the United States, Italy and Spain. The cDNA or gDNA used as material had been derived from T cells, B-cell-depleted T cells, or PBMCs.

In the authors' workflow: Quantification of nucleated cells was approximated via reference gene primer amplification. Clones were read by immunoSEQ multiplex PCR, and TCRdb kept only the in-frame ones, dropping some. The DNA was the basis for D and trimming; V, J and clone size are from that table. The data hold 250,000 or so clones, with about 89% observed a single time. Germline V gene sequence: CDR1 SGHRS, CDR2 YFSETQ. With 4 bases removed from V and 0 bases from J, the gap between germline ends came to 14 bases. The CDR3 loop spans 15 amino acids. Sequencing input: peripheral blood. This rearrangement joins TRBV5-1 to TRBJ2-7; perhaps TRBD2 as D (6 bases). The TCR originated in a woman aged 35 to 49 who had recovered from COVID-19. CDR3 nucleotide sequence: TGCGCCAGCAGCCCCTCTGGCGGGATCTCCTACGAGCAGTACTTC. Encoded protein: CASSPSGGISYEQYF.